The sequence of this T cell receptor beta chain was determined in a study of vaccination effects on CD4 cells after COVID-19. To note about this clone: Its target is unknown.

Antigen-specific CD4+ T cells were expanded with viral peptide pools in the ViraFEST assay before sequencing. Scientists isolated CD4+ T cells after an approximately 10-day culture period ended. V lost 2 bases to trimming and J lost 4 bases, with 18 bases between them. Germline-derived CDR1 and CDR2 are GTSNPN and SVGIG (reference sequence). The CDR3 runs to 16 residues. Data came from immunoSEQ multiplex PCR; TCRdb stores just in-frame clones and leaves some out. The profile shows around 30,000 clones, about 72% of them singletons. The receptor comes from a human donor who received a COVID-19 vaccine. J is TRBJ1-5 and V is TRBV30; tentatively, D is TRBD1 (5 bases). This specimen consisted of CD4+ T cells from PBMCs cultured with HCoV-229E spike peptides, obtained before COVID-19 vaccination. CDR3 nucleotides: TGTGCCTGGAGTCTGGGTATCGGACAACTGAATCAGCCCCAGCATTTT. Encoded protein: CAWSLGIGQLNQPQHF. Full variable domain (missing parts from reference TRBV30 and TRBJ1-5): SQTIHQWPATLVQPVGSPLSLECTVEGTSNPNLYWYRQAAGRGLQLLFYSVGIGQISSEVPQNLSASRPQDRQFILSSKKLLLSDSGFYLCAWSLGIGQLNQPQHFGDGTRLSIL.